A selection of T cell receptor beta chains follows, all from one sample in a study of breast tumors, draining lymph nodes, adjacent tissues. TCRdb recomputed calls from the multiplex PCR reads with MiXCR, one row per CDR3 protein. The sample has approximately 22,000 distinct CDR3 sequences, 64% seen once. The sample consisted of tumor-adjacent breast tissue. The receptors originated from a female donor with breast cancer. Some clones in this sample may be carry-over from other donors' samples. The CDR3 runs from the conserved cysteine through the conserved F or W. D genes are given only for firm matches. For some rows the clone size is stated as once, few or many, or as a class when expanded; others skip it.

j_call v_call d_call clone_size cdr3_nt cdr3_aa
TRBJ1-5 TRBV7-6 TRBD1 medium-sized TGTGCCAGCAGCTTAGCAGGGGGCGCCCAGCCCCAGCATTTT CASSLAGGAQPQHF
TRBJ1-2 TRBV9 TRBD1 NA TGTGCCAGCAGCGTAGCCGGGACAGGGAACTATGGCTACACCTTC CASSVAGTGNYGYTF
TRBJ1-2 TRBV20-1 NA NA TGCAGTGTATGGAGGCAGGGTGAAGGTGGCTACACCTTC CSVWRQGEGGYTF
TRBJ2-1 TRBV15 NA NA TGTGCCACCAGCAGGAGTAGCAGGAGCTACAATGAGCAGTTCTTC CATSRSSRSYNEQFF
TRBJ2-1 TRBV24-1 TRBD1 NA TGTGCCACCAGTGATTTGCCAGGGACAGGGGGGGATACTCGGAATGAGCAGTTCTTC CATSDLPGTGGDTRNEQFF
TRBJ2-5 TRBV7-9 NA large TGTGCCAGCAGCTTAGAGGGCCAGCCAGGAGAGACCCAGTACTTC CASSLEGQPGETQYF
TRBJ2-5 TRBV5-1 NA NA TGCGCCAGCAGCTCAGGCTGGAGCAAACAAGAGACCCAGTACTTC CASSSGWSKQETQYF
TRBJ2-5 TRBV19 TRBD1 NA TGTGCCAGTAGTATTGGGACAGGGGAAACCCAGTACTTC CASSIGTGETQYF
TRBJ2-3 TRBV20-1 NA NA TGCAGTGGAGGATTTCAGGATACGCAGTATTTT CSGGFQDTQYF
TRBJ2-5 TRBV18 TRBD2 many TGTGCCAGCTCACCCGTTACTAGCGGGGGGCTGGAGACCCAGTACTTC CASSPVTSGGLETQYF
TRBJ1-6 TRBV6-5 TRBD1 NA TGTGCCAGCAGTTCCGGGACAGGGCCCTATAATTCACCCCTCCACTTT CASSSGTGPYNSPLHF
TRBJ2-1 TRBV7-2 NA NA TGTGCCAGCAGCTTAGATGGGGGGGGCACCTACAATGAGCAGTTCTTC CASSLDGGGTYNEQFF
TRBJ2-1 TRBV2 TRBD2 NA TGTGCCAGCCGGTTAGCGGGGAGTTGCAATGAGCAGTTCTTC CASRLAGSCNEQFF
TRBJ2-7 TRBV7-9 NA NA TGTGCCAGCAGCCAGGATGACGAGCAGTACTTC CASSQDDEQYF
TRBJ1-1 TRBV6-1 NA NA TGTGCCAGCAGTGAAAACGGGAGATACACTGAAGCTTTCTTT CASSENGRYTEAFF
TRBJ2-1 TRBV19 NA large TGTGCCAGTAGTATTAAAGCGTTTAAGCATGAGCAGTTCTTC CASSIKAFKHEQFF
TRBJ1-2 TRBV6-2/TRBV6-3 TRBD1 NA TGTGCCAGCAGTCACTCGATTGCGACAGGGAACGGCCACACCTTC CASSHSIATGNGHTF
TRBJ1-2 TRBV27 TRBD1 NA TGTGCCAGCAGTTTCAGGGGGGCTGGTGGCTACACCTTC CASSFRGAGGYTF
TRBJ2-3 TRBV6-5 TRBD2 NA TGTGCCAGCAGTCGCCCCGGGACTAGCGGGGGTTCCCGGGCAGATACGCAGTATTTT CASSRPGTSGGSRADTQYF
TRBJ1-2 TRBV11-2 TRBD1 NA TGTGCCAGCAGGACGACAGGGAACTATGGCTACACCTTC CASRTTGNYGYTF
TRBJ2-5 TRBV6-6 TRBD2 NA TGTGCCAGCAGTTCATTGACTAGCGTAGAGACCCAGTACTTC CASSSLTSVETQYF
TRBJ2-5 TRBV20-1 NA medium-sized TGCAGTGCTAGAGATCCCGGCGCCCCACAGTACTTC CSARDPGAPQYF
TRBJ2-7 TRBV30 NA NA TGTGCCTGGAGTGATGCTTACGAGCAGTACTTC CAWSDAYEQYF
TRBJ2-7 TRBV14 NA NA TGTGCCAGCAGCCAAGCCATAAAAAGGGAGCAGTACTTC CASSQAIKREQYF
TRBJ1-2 TRBV4-2 NA few TGTGCCAGCAGCCCCTCATCGACAGCTAACTATGGCTACACCTTC CASSPSSTANYGYTF
TRBJ2-5 TRBV7-2 TRBD2 NA TGTGCCAGCAGCAAAAGGGGACTAGCTCCGGAGACCCAGTACTTC CASSKRGLAPETQYF
TRBJ2-5 TRBV2 NA medium-sized TGTGCCAGCAGTGAGGGTTCAGCGGGCCAAGAGACCCAGTACTTC CASSEGSAGQETQYF
TRBJ2-7 TRBV20-1 TRBD2 NA TGCAGTGCTAGAATGGCTAGCGGGGCCTACGAGCAGTACTTC CSARMASGAYEQYF
TRBJ1-2 TRBV15 NA NA TGTGCCACCAGCAGAGAGAACGAGGGGTGGAGCGGCTACACCTTC CATSRENEGWSGYTF
TRBJ1-2 TRBV10-2 NA NA TGCGCCAGCAGTGATAATTCGGAGGGCTACACCTTC CASSDNSEGYTF
TRBJ2-7 TRBV20-1 TRBD2 medium-sized TGCAGTGCTAGCCGACTAGCGGGAGGGGGGGAGCAGTACTTC CSASRLAGGGEQYF
TRBJ2-1 TRBV3-1 NA many TGTGCCAGCAGCCAAGATCGTGAGAATGAGCAGTTCTTC CASSQDRENEQFF
TRBJ1-4 TRBV29-1 NA NA TGCAGCGTTGATAGCGGGTACGGGGCAGGTGGAAAAACGTTTTTT CSVDSGYGAGGKTFF
TRBJ2-3 TRBV7-6 NA once TGTGCCAGCAGCTCACTTAAGGGGCGGGGTACAGATACGCAGTATTTT CASSSLKGRGTDTQYF
TRBJ1-2 TRBV19 NA NA TGTGCCAGTAGCCACAGGGAGGGGTATGGCTACACCTTC CASSHREGYGYTF
TRBJ2-5 TRBV29-1 TRBD1 NA TGCAGCGTTGCCCGGGACAGTTGGGAGACCCAGTACTTC CSVARDSWETQYF
TRBJ2-1 TRBV24-1 NA NA TGTGCCACCAGGCAGGCAGCTTACAATGAGCAGTTCTTC CATRQAAYNEQFF
TRBJ2-7 TRBV20-1 TRBD2 medium-sized TGCAGTGCTAGAGTAGCGGGAGGGCCCTTCGAGCAGTACTTC CSARVAGGPFEQYF
TRBJ2-7 TRBV7-8 NA NA TGTGCCAGCAGCAGAACGAAAGGCTACGAGCAGTACTTC CASSRTKGYEQYF
TRBJ2-7 TRBV12-3/TRBV12-4 NA NA TGTGCCAGCAGTTTAACGGGAGACACCTACGAGCAGTACTTC CASSLTGDTYEQYF
TRBJ1-4 TRBV20-1 TRBD1 NA TGCAGTGCTAGACCGAGGGACAGGGGTTGGGAAAAACTGTTTTTT CSARPRDRGWEKLFF
TRBJ2-1 TRBV4-3 NA many TGCGCCAGCAGCCAAGGGCTGGGTGGGGGGAATAAGCAGTTCTTC CASSQGLGGGNKQFF
TRBJ1-4 TRBV12-3/TRBV12-4 NA medium-sized TGTGCCAGCAGTTTTTCCGGGCCGAGGGATGAAAAACTGTTTTTT CASSFSGPRDEKLFF
TRBJ1-3 TRBV10-3 NA NA TGTGCCTCCTACTCTGGAAACACCATATATTTT CASYSGNTIYF
TRBJ1-4 TRBV2 TRBD1 NA TGTGCCAGCAGTTCGACAGGGAATGAAAAACTGTTTTTT CASSSTGNEKLFF
TRBJ1-2 TRBV7-2 NA NA TGTGCCAGCAGCCATACTAACTATGGCTACACCTTC CASSHTNYGYTF
TRBJ2-1 TRBV19 NA NA TGTGCCAGTAGCCGGAGGGGATACAATGAGCAGTTCTTC CASSRRGYNEQFF
TRBJ2-1 TRBV7-7 NA once TGTGCTAGCACCTTTAGTACTGAGCAGTTCTTC CASTFSTEQFF
TRBJ1-4 TRBV12-3/TRBV12-4 TRBD1 medium-sized TGTGCCAGCAGAGACAGGGTGGGGGGTGAAAAACTGTTTTTT CASRDRVGGEKLFF
TRBJ1-2 TRBV2 TRBD1 medium-sized TGTGCCAGCATCCGGGACAGGGGGCAGGGGGGCTACACCTTC CASIRDRGQGGYTF
TRBJ1-2 TRBV9 TRBD1 NA TGTGCCAGCAGCGAGGGGGGACAGGGAAGTAACTATGGCTACACCTTC CASSEGGQGSNYGYTF
TRBJ2-2 TRBV2 NA NA TGTGCCAGCAGCAAAACTATAGTGGGCGGGGAGCTGTTTTTT CASSKTIVGGELFF
TRBJ1-2 TRBV2 NA NA TGTGCCAGCAGCCCCCAGTCCTATGGCTACACCTTC CASSPQSYGYTF
TRBJ2-7 TRBV7-9 TRBD2 NA TGTGCCAGCAGTGAAGCCTTGGCGGGAGGATACGCGCAGCACTTT CASSEALAGGYAQHF
TRBJ1-2 TRBV14 NA NA TGTGCCAGCAGTCCCCGGACAGCCTATGGCTACACCTTC CASSPRTAYGYTF